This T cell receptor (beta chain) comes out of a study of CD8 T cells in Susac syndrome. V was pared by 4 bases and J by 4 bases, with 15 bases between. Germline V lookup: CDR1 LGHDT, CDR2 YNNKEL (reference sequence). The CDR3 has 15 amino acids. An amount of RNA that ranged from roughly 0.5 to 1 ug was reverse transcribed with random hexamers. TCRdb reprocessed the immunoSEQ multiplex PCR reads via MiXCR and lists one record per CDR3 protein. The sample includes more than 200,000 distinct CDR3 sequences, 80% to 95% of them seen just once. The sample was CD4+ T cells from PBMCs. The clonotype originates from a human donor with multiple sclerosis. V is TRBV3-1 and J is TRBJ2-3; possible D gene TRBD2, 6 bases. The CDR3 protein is CASSPLTRRADTQYF. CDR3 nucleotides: TGTGCCAGCAGCCCGTTGACTAGGAGGGCAGATACGCAGTATTTT.